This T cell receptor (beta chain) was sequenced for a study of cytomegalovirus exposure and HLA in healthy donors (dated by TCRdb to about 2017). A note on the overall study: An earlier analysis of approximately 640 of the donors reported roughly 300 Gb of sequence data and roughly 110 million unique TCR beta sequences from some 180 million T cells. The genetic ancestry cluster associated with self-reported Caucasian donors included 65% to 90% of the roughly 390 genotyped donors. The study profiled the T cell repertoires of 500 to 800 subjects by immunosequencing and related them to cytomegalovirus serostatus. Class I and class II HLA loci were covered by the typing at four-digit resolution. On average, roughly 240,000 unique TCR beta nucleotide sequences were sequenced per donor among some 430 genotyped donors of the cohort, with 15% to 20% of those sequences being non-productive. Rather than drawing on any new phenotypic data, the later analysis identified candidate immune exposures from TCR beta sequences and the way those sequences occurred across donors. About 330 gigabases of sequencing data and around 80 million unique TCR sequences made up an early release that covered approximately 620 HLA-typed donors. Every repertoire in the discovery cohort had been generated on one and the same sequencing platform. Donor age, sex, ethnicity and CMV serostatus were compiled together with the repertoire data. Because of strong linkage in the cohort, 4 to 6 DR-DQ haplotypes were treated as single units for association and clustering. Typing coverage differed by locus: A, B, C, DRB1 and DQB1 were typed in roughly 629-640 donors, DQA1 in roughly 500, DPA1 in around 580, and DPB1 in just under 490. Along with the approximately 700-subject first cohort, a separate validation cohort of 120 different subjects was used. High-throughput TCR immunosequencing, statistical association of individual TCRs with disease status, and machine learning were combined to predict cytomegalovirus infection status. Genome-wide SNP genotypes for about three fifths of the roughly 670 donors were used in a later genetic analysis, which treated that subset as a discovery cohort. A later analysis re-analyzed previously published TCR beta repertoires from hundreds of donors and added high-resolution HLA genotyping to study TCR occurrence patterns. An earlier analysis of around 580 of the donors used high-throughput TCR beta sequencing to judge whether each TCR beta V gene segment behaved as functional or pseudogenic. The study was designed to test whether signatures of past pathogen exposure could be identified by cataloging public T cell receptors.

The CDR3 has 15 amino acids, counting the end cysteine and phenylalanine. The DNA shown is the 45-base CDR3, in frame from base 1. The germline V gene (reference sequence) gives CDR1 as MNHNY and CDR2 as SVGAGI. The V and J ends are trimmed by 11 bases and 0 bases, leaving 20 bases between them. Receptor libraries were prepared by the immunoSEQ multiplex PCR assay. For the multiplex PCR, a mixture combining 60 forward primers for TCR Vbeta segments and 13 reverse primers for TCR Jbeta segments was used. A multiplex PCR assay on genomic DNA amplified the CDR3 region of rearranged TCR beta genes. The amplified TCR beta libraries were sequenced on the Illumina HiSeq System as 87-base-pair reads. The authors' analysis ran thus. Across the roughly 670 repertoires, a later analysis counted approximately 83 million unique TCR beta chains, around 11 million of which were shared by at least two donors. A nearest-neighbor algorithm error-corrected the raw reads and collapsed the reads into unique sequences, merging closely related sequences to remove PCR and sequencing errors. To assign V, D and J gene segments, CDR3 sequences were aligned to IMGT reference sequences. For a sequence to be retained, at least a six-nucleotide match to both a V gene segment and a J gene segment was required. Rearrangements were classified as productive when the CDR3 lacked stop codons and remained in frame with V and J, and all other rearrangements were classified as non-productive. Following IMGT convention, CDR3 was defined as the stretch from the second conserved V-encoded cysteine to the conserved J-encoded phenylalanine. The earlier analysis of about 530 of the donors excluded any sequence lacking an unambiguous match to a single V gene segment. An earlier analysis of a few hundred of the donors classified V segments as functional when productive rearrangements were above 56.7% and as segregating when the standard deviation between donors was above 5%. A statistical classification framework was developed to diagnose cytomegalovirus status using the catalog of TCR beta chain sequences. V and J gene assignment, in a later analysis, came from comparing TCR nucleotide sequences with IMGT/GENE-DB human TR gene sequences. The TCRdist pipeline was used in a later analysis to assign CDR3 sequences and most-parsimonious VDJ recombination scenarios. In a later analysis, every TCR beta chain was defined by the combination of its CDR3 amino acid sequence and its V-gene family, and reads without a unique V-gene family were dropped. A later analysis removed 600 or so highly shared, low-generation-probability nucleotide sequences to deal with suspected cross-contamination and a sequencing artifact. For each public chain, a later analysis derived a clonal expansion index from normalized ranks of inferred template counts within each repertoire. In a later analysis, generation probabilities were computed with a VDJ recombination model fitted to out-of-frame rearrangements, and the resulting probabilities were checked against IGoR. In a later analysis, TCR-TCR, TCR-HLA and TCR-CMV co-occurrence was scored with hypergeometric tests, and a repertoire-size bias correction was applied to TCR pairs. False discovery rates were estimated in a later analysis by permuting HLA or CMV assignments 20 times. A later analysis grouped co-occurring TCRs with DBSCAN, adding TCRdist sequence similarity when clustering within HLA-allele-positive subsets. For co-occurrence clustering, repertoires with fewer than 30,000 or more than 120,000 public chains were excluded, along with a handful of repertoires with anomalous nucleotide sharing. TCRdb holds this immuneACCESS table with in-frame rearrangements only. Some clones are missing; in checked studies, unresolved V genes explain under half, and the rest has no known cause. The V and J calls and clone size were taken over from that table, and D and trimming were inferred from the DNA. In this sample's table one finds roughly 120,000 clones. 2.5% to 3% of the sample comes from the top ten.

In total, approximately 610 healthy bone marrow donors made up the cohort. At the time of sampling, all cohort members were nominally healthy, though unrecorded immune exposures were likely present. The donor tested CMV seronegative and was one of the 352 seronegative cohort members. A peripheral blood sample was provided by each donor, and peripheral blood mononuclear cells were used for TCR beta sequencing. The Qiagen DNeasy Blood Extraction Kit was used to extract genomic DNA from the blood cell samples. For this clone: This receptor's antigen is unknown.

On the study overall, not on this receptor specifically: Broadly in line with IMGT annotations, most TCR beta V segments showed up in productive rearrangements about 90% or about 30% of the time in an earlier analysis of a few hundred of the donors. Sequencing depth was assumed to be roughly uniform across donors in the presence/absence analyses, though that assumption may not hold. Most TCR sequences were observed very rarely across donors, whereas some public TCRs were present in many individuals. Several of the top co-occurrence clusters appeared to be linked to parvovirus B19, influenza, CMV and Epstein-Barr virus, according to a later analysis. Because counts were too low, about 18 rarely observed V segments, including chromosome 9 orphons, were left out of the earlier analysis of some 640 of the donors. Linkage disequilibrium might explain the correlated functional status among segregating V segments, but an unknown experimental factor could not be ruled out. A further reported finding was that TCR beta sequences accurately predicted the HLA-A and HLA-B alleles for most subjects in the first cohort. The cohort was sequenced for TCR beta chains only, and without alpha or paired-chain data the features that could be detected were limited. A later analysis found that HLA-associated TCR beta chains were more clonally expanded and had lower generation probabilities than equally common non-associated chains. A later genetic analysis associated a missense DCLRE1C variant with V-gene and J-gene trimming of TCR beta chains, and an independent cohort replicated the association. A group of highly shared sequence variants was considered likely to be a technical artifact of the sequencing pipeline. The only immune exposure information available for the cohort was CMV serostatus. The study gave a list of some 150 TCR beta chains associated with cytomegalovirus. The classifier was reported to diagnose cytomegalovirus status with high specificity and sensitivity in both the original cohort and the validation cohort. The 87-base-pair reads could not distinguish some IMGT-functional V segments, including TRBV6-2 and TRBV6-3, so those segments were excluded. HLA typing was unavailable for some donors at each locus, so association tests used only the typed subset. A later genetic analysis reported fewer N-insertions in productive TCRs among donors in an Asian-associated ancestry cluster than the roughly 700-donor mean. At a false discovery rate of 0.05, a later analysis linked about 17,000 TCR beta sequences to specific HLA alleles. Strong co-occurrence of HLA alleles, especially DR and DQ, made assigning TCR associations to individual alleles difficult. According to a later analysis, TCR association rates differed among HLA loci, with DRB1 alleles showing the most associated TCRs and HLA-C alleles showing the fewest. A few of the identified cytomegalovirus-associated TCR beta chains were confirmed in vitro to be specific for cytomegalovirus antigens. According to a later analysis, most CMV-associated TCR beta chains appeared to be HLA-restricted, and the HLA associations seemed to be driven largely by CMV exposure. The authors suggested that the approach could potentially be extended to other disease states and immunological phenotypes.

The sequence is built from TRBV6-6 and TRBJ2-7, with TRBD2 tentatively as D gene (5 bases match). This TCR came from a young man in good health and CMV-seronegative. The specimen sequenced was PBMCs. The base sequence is TGTGCCCACGCGGGCGGCGAAAGGAGCTCCTACGAGCAGTACTTC. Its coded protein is CAHAGGERSSYEQYF.